This is a list of T cell receptor beta chains from one sample in a study of beta chain features in type 1 diabetes. TCRdb's copy holds only in-frame clones and misses some; the assay was immunoSEQ multiplex PCR. The table includes about 68,000 clones, 45% to 50% detected once. Source material: central memory CD4+ T cells from blood. These receptors were taken from a man aged 25 to 45 with type 1 diabetes. CDR3s include the opening cysteine and the closing phenylalanine or tryptophan. A D gene is named only where the DNA matches it firmly. Clone size is not always given. Where it is, it says once, few, many or a class for expanded clones.

. TRBJ1-1 TRBV30 . CAWSVSPAATEAFF TGTGCCTGGAGTGTTTCCCCCGCGGCCACTGAAGCTTTCTTT
. TRBJ1-1 TRBV7-8 . CASSLGAPEGTEAFF TGTGCCAGCAGCTTAGGGGCCCCAGAAGGCACTGAAGCTTTCTTT
. TRBJ2-1 TRBV4-2 TRBD2 CASSQDSTSGGDEQFF TGTGCCAGCAGCCAAGATTCAACTAGCGGGGGGGATGAGCAGTTCTTC
. TRBJ1-2 TRBV7-2 . CASSQGGGNVYGYTF TGTGCCAGCAGCCAAGGTGGAGGGAACGTCTATGGCTACACCTTC
few TRBJ1-5 TRBV18 . CASSPVGAGNQPQHF TGTGCCAGCTCACCCGTGGGGGCGGGCAATCAGCCCCAGCATTTT
once TRBJ2-7 TRBV6-5 TRBD1 CASRTLRGHEQYF TGTGCCAGCCGTACTCTTAGGGGGCACGAGCAGTACTTC
. TRBJ2-1 TRBV10-3 . CAISDPGGAQKGYNEQFF TGTGCCATCAGTGACCCGGGTGGGGCTCAAAAGGGGTACAATGAGCAGTTCTTC
once TRBJ2-1 TRBV5-1 . CASSLGAAPYNEQFF TGCGCCAGCAGCTTGGGAGCGGCCCCCTACAATGAGCAGTTCTTC
. TRBJ2-7 TRBV11-3 TRBD2 CASSEGLAGGSYEQYF TGTGCCAGCAGCGAAGGACTAGCGGGGGGATCCTACGAGCAGTACTTC
. TRBJ2-1 TRBV9 . CASSVDNGPYEQFF TGTGCCAGCAGCGTAGACAATGGTCCTTATGAGCAGTTCTTC
. TRBJ1-1 TRBV29-1 . CSVLGHMNTEAFF TGCAGCGTTTTAGGACACATGAACACTGAAGCTTTCTTT
. TRBJ2-7 TRBV11-2 . CASSRLARAYEQYF TGTGCCAGCAGCCGGCTAGCGCGAGCCTACGAGCAGTACTTC
. TRBJ2-2 TRBV6-5 . CASNPQGNTGELFF TGTGCCAGCAACCCCCAGGGGAACACCGGGGAGCTGTTTTTT
few TRBJ1-4 TRBV10-3 . CAIAEGTNEKLFF TGTGCCATCGCGGAGGGAACTAATGAAAAACTGTTTTTT
. TRBJ1-1 TRBV6-6 . CASIKEGAMNTEAFF TGTGCCAGCATCAAGGAGGGCGCGATGAACACTGAAGCTTTCTTT
once TRBJ2-3 TRBV11-2 TRBD1 CASSLEQGGRPDTQYF TGTGCCAGCAGCTTAGAACAGGGGGGACGACCAGATACGCAGTATTTT
. TRBJ1-1 TRBV18 TRBD1 CASSPRTGDTEAFF TGTGCCAGCTCACCGAGGACAGGCGACACTGAAGCTTTCTTT
few TRBJ2-1 TRBV5-1 . CASSTYEGDNEQFF TGCGCCAGCAGCACATATGAGGGGGACAATGAGCAGTTCTTC
. TRBJ2-1 TRBV6-1 TRBD2 CASSEGRGGYNEQFF TGTGCCAGCAGTGAGGGGCGGGGGGGTTACAATGAGCAGTTCTTC
few TRBJ2-5 TRBV29-1 . CSVEFHIQETQYF TGCAGCGTTGAGTTCCACATCCAAGAGACCCAGTACTTC
few TRBJ2-7 TRBV7-9 . CASSGGDYEQYF TGTGCCAGCAGCGGGGGCGACTACGAGCAGTACTTC
. TRBJ1-4 TRBV2 . CASSEATGGDGKLFF TGTGCCAGCAGTGAAGCTACGGGGGGCGATGGAAAACTGTTTTTT
. TRBJ1-5 TRBV6-1 . CASSEQGGNQPQHF TGTGCCAGCAGTGAACAGGGAGGTAATCAGCCCCAGCATTTT
. TRBJ2-1 TRBV5-1 . CASSLALTPGTYNEQFF TGCGCCAGCAGCTTGGCCCTCACACCTGGCACCTACAATGAGCAGTTCTTC
few TRBJ2-7 TRBV29-1 . CSAREGVDYEQYF TGCAGCGCCAGGGAGGGGGTAGACTACGAGCAGTACTTC
. TRBJ1-2 TRBV4-1 TRBD1 CASSQASQGSYGYTF TGCGCCAGCAGCCAAGCGTCACAGGGGAGCTATGGCTACACCTTC
. TRBJ2-7 TRBV7-9 . CASSLMTSSYEQYF TGTGCCAGCAGCTTGATGACAAGCTCCTACGAGCAGTACTTC
. TRBJ2-7 TRBV29-1 . CSVDWGGEQYF TGCAGCGTGGACTGGGGTGGAGAGCAGTACTTC
. TRBJ1-4 TRBV6-5 . CASSYFAGGTNEKLFF TGTGCCAGCAGTTACTTCGCGGGGGGCACTAATGAAAAACTGTTTTTT
. TRBJ2-7 TRBV2 TRBD2 CANQGLAGEQYF TGTGCCAACCAAGGACTAGCGGGAGAGCAGTACTTC
. TRBJ2-7 TRBV18 . CASSRLGQNYEQYF TGTGCCAGCTCACGACTCGGACAGAACTACGAGCAGTACTTC
. TRBJ1-4 TRBV11-2 TRBD1 CASSRDRGGEKLFF TGTGCCAGCAGTCGCGACAGGGGGGGTGAAAAACTGTTTTTT
. TRBJ2-2 TRBV30 . CASQTGRKGELFF TGTGCCTCCCAAACCGGGAGAAAGGGGGAGCTGTTTTTT
few TRBJ1-2 TRBV30 TRBD1 CAWSADRDGYTF TGTGCCTGGAGTGCGGACAGGGATGGCTACACCTTC
. TRBJ2-7 TRBV5-6 TRBD2 CASSRRSERGVAYEQYF TGTGCCAGCAGCCGACGCAGCGAGCGGGGGGTGGCGTACGAGCAGTACTTC
few TRBJ1-2 TRBV5-4 TRBD1 CASSAGGNYGYTF TGTGCCAGCAGCGCAGGGGGAAACTATGGCTACACCTTC
. TRBJ1-4 TRBV6-1 . CASHAPGVNEKLFF TGTGCCAGCCATGCCCCGGGGGTTAATGAAAAACTGTTTTTT
few TRBJ2-7 TRBV19 TRBD1 CASSTADRVLEQYF TGTGCCAGTAGTACAGCGGACAGGGTTTTGGAGCAGTACTTC
. TRBJ2-7 TRBV14 TRBD1 CASSPGQEVREQYF TGTGCCAGCAGCCCGGGACAGGAGGTGCGAGAGCAGTACTTC
. TRBJ1-2 TRBV19 . CASSTLQGPSDGYTF TGTGCCAGTAGTACCCTACAGGGACCGTCGGATGGCTACACCTTC
. TRBJ1-1 TRBV9 . CASSVSTGQGNEAFF TGTGCCAGCAGCGTATCGACGGGACAAGGGAACGAAGCTTTCTTT